The 20 T cell receptor beta chains below all came from one sample that was sequenced in a study of read filtering for tumor transcriptome and immune sequencing. Molecular barcoded adaptors covering alpha/delta and beta/gamma chains were used on about 390 ng RNA. MiXCR, run by TCRdb on the reads, gives a single entry per CDR3 protein. The table has about 39,000 distinct CDR3 sequences, roughly 13% seen once. The sample was a population of CD138-negative cells sorted from bone marrow. Receptors originate from a donor at least 40 years old with multiple myeloma.

This clonotype was observed at least ten times. The gene calls are TRBV2 and TRBJ2-7, with 9 bases that match TRBD1. The CDR3 is made up of 15 amino acids. J lost 6 bases, V lost 4 bases, and 10 bases had no gene match. The V gene's germline CDR1 is SNHLY and CDR2 FYNNEI. In nucleotides, the CDR3 is TGTGCCAGCAGTGTAAGTGGGACAGGGCTCTCCGAGCAGTACTTC. Its translation is CASSVSGTGLSEQYF.

Details on this clonotype: No conserved phenylalanine or tryptophan is present at the end of the CDR3, so a read error is the likely explanation. The chain has TRBV28 and TRBJ2-7; D not certain. Germline-derived CDR1 and CDR2 are MDHEN and SYDVKM. Trimming pared 4 bases from V and 4 bases from J, leaving 5 bases between. The CDR3 loop spans 11 amino acids. CDR3: CASSSQYEQYL. The CDR3 region has the DNA TGTGCCAGCAGTTCTCAATACGAGCAGTACCTC.

This clonotype was seen a few times. The V gene is TRBV12-3 or TRBV12-4, the J gene TRBJ2-1, with 10 bases identical to TRBD2. The CDR3 runs 19 residues. Losses at the gene ends were 5 bases for V and 0 bases for J; bases not matched to a gene: 13. CDR3 DNA: TGTGCCAGCAGTCCGTGGCTAGCGGGAGCCGGGCGCTCCTACAATGAGCAGTTCTTC. Protein: CASSPWLAGAGRSYNEQFF.

This clonotype occurred many times. The chain recombines TRBV29-1 with TRBJ2-4; perhaps TRBD1 as D (5 bases). Germline values: CDR1 SQVTM, CDR2 ANQGSEA. The CDR3 is 15 amino acids. With 4 bases removed from V and 2 bases from J, the gap between germline ends came to 15 bases. The CDR3 loop is CSVGDSGRTKNIQYF. The CDR3 DNA reads as TGCAGCGTTGGCGACAGTGGACGAACCAAAAACATTCAGTACTTC.

Many counts were recorded for this clonotype. DNA for the CDR3: TGTGCCAGCAGTTTACCTGACGCGGGGGAGAATGAAAAACTGTTTTTT. Translated: CASSLPDAGENEKLFF. This chain links TRBV28 with TRBJ1-4; a possible D gene is TRBD1 (5 bases). Trimming left V 2 bases short and J 5 bases short, with 15 bases between. This CDR3 is 16 amino acids long. Germline loops: CDR1 MDHEN, CDR2 SYDVKM.

Remarks on this clonotype: One end of the junction is discordant with germline, which a read error may explain. V gene TRBV12-3 or TRBV12-4 combines with J gene TRBJ2-4; TRBD1 might be the D (6 bases). The CDR3 extends over 15 amino acids. This CDR3 reads CASSTTGMSKDIQYF. In DNA, the CDR3 is TGCGCCAGCAGTACTACAGGGATGTCAAAAGACATTCAGTACTTC.

This clonotype was observed at least ten times. The rearrangement uses TRBV11-3 and TRBJ2-5, with 10 bases that match TRBD1. Germline assignment: CDR1 SGHNT and CDR2 YENEEA. The CDR3 is 16 amino acids. Losses at the gene ends were 5 bases for V and 5 bases for J; bases not matched to a gene: 11. The CDR3 DNA sequence: TGTGCCAGCAGCCCACAAGGGACAGGGGTTTGGGAGACCCAGTACTTC. Its protein is CASSPQGTGVWETQYF.

In its sample, this clonotype was seen many times. The genes are TRBV20-1 and TRBJ1-2; no clear D. Trimming took off 3 bases at V and 1 base at J, with 15 bases between the two ends. The CDR3 loop spans 15 amino acids. Looked up from germline, CDR1 is DFQATT and CDR2 is SNEGSKA (reference sequence). CDR3 sequence (DNA): TGCAGTGCTAGGAACGTGCTTAAATTTAACTATGGCTACACCTTC. Amino acids: CSARNVLKFNYGYTF.

This clonotype came up many times. The CDR3 sequence is CASSLSVAVSYNEQFF. Here the CDR3 DNA reads TGCGCCAGCAGCTTGTCCGTAGCGGTCTCCTACAATGAGCAGTTCTTC. The rearrangement links TRBV5-1 to TRBJ2-1; D is perhaps TRBD2 (6 bases). Deletions cut 1 base from V and 0 bases from J, with 11 bases between. Germline V lookup: CDR1 SGHRS, CDR2 YFSETQ. The CDR3 covers 16 residues.

This clonotype appeared many times. The chain recombines TRBV29-1 with TRBJ1-1; 10 bases map to TRBD1. Germline CDR1 SQVTM, CDR2 ANQGSEA. J lost 10 bases, V lost 4 bases, and 9 bases had no gene match. The CDR3 runs 13 residues. The CDR3: CSVADRGAVVAFF. The CDR3 coding sequence is TGCAGCGTTGCGGACAGGGGGGCGGTGGTAGCTTTCTTT.

In its sample, this clonotype was seen many times. This chain joins TRBV20-1 and TRBJ2-5, with 11 bases identical to TRBD2. Losses at the gene ends were 2 bases for V and 3 bases for J; bases not matched to a gene: 5. CDR3 length equals 15 residues. CDR1 is DFQATT and CDR2 is SNEGSKA in the germline V gene (reference sequence). DNA of the CDR3: TGCAGTGCTAGAATAGCGGGGGGGTACGAAGAGACCCAGTACTTC. Protein product: CSARIAGGYEETQYF.

This clonotype has ten or more counts. The chain combines TRBV28 with TRBJ1-5; perhaps TRBD1 as D (5 bases). Germline CDR1 is MDHEN and CDR2 is SYDVKM. The germline V and J ends were trimmed by 5 bases and 0 bases, with 11 bases remaining between them. The CDR3 totals 15 residues. The CDR3 sequence: CASSLEGSSNQPQHF. The CDR3 DNA follows: TGTGCCAGCAGTCTAGAGGGGAGTAGCAATCAGCCCCAGCATTTT. Filled out from reference TRBV28 and TRBJ1-5, the complete variable domain reads DVKVTQSSRYLVKRTGEKVFLECVQDMDHENMFWYRQDPGLGLRLIYFSYDVKMKEKGDIPEGYSVSREKKERFSLILESASTNQTSMYLCASSLEGSSNQPQHFGDGTRLSIL.

The sample holds many counts of this clonotype. The chain couples TRBV18 to TRBJ2-7; D possibly corresponds to TRBD2 (5 bases). This CDR3 contains 16 residues. V lost 6 bases to trimming and J lost 7 bases, with 25 bases between them. The V gene's germline CDR1 is KGHSH and CDR2 LQKENI. As DNA, the CDR3 is TGTGCCAGCTCTCCGGAAAAGGTAGCTGGACTTAGGGAGCAGTACTTC. Its translation: CASSPEKVAGLREQYF.

This clonotype was seen repeatedly, ten times or more. The chain combines TRBV10-3 with TRBJ1-5, with D maybe TRBD1 (5 bases). Per the germline V gene, CDR1 is ENHRY and CDR2 is SYGVKD. The V end was cut by 4 bases, the J end by 6 bases, with 13 bases between. This CDR3 is 14 amino acids long. The CDR3 DNA reads TGTGCCATCAGTGCTCGCCAGGGTGGTCAGCCCCAGCATTTT. This gives the protein CAISARQGGQPQHF.

This clonotype was observed at least ten times. The chain is built from TRBV2 and TRBJ1-5; 7 bases align to TRBD1. Germline CDR1 is SNHLY and CDR2 is FYNNEI. After removal of 3 bases from V and 3 bases from J, the junction contained 5 bases not matched to a gene. This CDR3 is 15 amino acids long. CDR3 loop: CASSEPRGNNQPQHF. CDR3 coding DNA: TGTGCCAGCAGTGAGCCCAGGGGGAACAATCAGCCCCAGCATTTT.

A word on this clonotype: A read error may explain this, as a much larger clone is one base away. The CDR3 carries no conserved terminal phenylalanine or tryptophan, so it likely arises from a read error. The chain recombines TRBV18 with TRBJ1-6; tentative D call: TRBD1 (6 bases). CDR1 is KGHSH, CDR2 LQKENI, per germline. The CDR3 is 15 amino acids. V gave up 6 bases and J gave up 6 bases, with 15 bases separating them. The CDR3: CASSDSGVPNSPLHT. CDR3 sequence (DNA): TGTGCCAGCTCGGACAGTGGGGTTCCTAATTCACCCCTCCACACT.

This clonotype was recorded at least ten times. The gene calls are TRBV7-8 and TRBJ2-5, with 14 bases that match TRBD2. V lost 3 bases, J lost 3 bases, and 0 bases stayed unmatched. The CDR3 is 15 residues long. Germline V gene lookup returns CDR1 SGHVS and CDR2 FQNEAQ. The CDR3 DNA reads as TGTGCCAGCAGCTTGGGACTAGCGGGAGAAGAGACCCAGTACTTC. Translated, it gives CASSLGLAGEETQYF. The whole variable domain, remainder taken from reference TRBV7-8 and TRBJ2-5, is GAGVSQSPRYKVAKRGQDVALRCDPISGHVSLFWYQQALGQGPEFLTYFQNEAQLDKSGLPSDRFFAERPEGSVSTLKIQRTQQEDSAVYLCASSLGLAGEETQYFGPGTRLLVL.

This clonotype has ten or more counts. The chain has TRBV9 and TRBJ1-5, with a weak D call TRBD1 (6 bases). V lost 3 bases and J lost 1, with 11 bases in between. The CDR3 length is 15 residues. CDR1 and CDR2 from the germline V gene are SGDLS and YYNGEE. The CDR3 spells CASSARGSSNQPQHF. CDR3 sequence (DNA): TGTGCCAGCAGCGCCAGGGGTTCGAGCAATCAGCCCCAGCATTTT.

This clonotype was found many times. This chain joins TRBV27 and TRBJ2-3, with unresolved D. This CDR3 contains 14 residues. Looked up from germline, CDR1 is MNHEY and CDR2 is SMNVEV (reference sequence). The germline V and J ends were trimmed by 0 bases and 0 bases, with 4 bases remaining between them. Here the CDR3 reads CASSLSGSTDTQYF. In nucleotides, the CDR3 is TGTGCCAGCAGTTTATCCGGGAGCACAGATACGCAGTATTTT.

This clonotype was seen more than once but under ten times. One base away lies a much larger clone, so this may be a sequencing read error. The rearrangement links TRBV27 to TRBJ1-1; 8 positions agree with TRBD1. Germline-derived CDR1 and CDR2 are MNHEY and SMNVEV (reference sequence). The CDR3 spans 12 residues. The ends lost 8 bases at V and 9 bases at J; junction bases unmatched: 8. In nucleotides, the CDR3 is TGTGCCAGCGGTCAAAGGACAGGGCAAGCTTTCTTT. It is translated as CASGQRTGQAFF.